The entry below describes one TCR beta chain. V was shortened by 0 bases and J by 5 bases, with 8 bases between the two germline ends. The germline V gene encodes CDR1 SQVTM and CDR2 ANQGSEA. This CDR3 comprises 13 residues. The entry originates in a study of blood T cell repertoires in COVID-19. For the study at large: Whether acute or convalescent, the COVID-19 samples came from the United States, Italy and Spain.

Enrolled through a virtual design, the participants were between about 18 and 100 years of age and came from 24 US areas. TCRdb's table, derived via immunoSEQ multiplex PCR, lists solely in-frame clones and lacks some. Of 350,000 to 550,000 clones in the sample, around 90% were seen once. The sequenced sample consisted of PBMCs or T cells enriched from blood (not recorded which). This TCR was recovered from a woman aged 18-29 years with acute COVID-19. The J gene is TRBJ2-1, the V gene TRBV29-1; D gene unclear. The CDR3 nucleotides read TGCAGCGTTGAAGATCGTTATAACAATGAGCAGTTCTTC. Encoded protein: CSVEDRYNNEQFF.